The 17 T cell receptor beta chains below come from one sample, sequenced in a study of identical twins. TCRdb reanalysed the 5' RACE reads using MiXCR and keeps one entry per CDR3 protein. The sample lists roughly 540,000 distinct CDR3 sequences, 20% to 25% seen once, with 0.8% to 1% in the top ten. A further study also used this sample, focusing on T cells expressing NK-cell markers.

Sequenced sample: CD4+ T cells sorted from blood. The receptors were gathered from a young woman in good health.

V usage is TRBV18 and J usage is TRBJ1-2, with 12 bases that match TRBD1. V lost 5 bases, J lost 3 bases, and 7 bases stayed unmatched. CDR1 is KGHSH and CDR2 is LQKENI in the germline V gene. CDR3 length: 16 residues. CDR3 residues: CASSGGTGGVDYGYTF. The CDR3 DNA sequence: TGTGCCAGCTCAGGCGGGACAGGGGGCGTGGACTATGGCTACACCTTC. Supplemented by reference TRBV18 and TRBJ1-2, the full variable domain reads NAGVMQNPRHLVRRRGQEARLRCSPMKGHSHVYWYRQLPEEGLKFMVYLQKENIIDESGMPKERFSAEFPKEGPSILRIQQVVRGDSAAYFCASSGGTGGVDYGYTFGSGTRLTVV.

This sequence joins TRBV3-1 and TRBJ2-7, with TRBD2 matching over 11 bases. The CDR3 contains 16 residues. Germline CDR1 LGHDT, CDR2 YNNKEL (reference sequence). The V segment lost 4 bases and the J segment 5 bases; nucleotides outside the gene matches: 10. The CDR3 reads CASSLLSGRAINEQYF. DNA for the CDR3: TGTGCCAGCAGCCTACTTAGCGGGAGGGCCATCAACGAGCAGTACTTC.

The rearrangement links TRBV3-1 to TRBJ2-5; D gene uncertain. The CDR3 loop spans 14 amino acids. Germline assignment: CDR1 LGHDT and CDR2 YNNKEL (reference sequence). With 1 base removed from V and 7 bases from J, the gap between germline ends came to 13 bases. CDR3 in DNA: TGTGCCAGCAGCCAAGGCGCCGGCGGTGGGACCCAGTACTTC. It is translated as CASSQGAGGGTQYF.

The CDR3 sequence: CASSSWGLAGVEETQYF. The CDR3 region has the DNA TGTGCCAGCAGCTCCTGGGGACTAGCGGGAGTTGAGGAGACCCAGTACTTC. This chain joins TRBV5-8 and TRBJ2-5; TRBD2 matches at 14 bases. Per germline, CDR1 SGHTS and CDR2 YDEGEE. This CDR3 spans 17 amino acids. V trimming: 3 bases; J trimming: 5 bases; junction bases outside the gene matches: 9.

This clonotype was seen ten or more times. The chain uses TRBV4-2 and TRBJ1-5; D possibly corresponds to TRBD1 (6 bases). Germline V CDR1 and CDR2: LGHNA, YNFKEQ. The CDR3 runs 15 residues. V was trimmed by 6 bases and J by 3 bases, leaving 15 bases between them. CDR3 DNA: TGTGCCAGCAGGATTTCCCGGGACACCAATCAGCCCCAGCATTTT. It specifies CASRISRDTNQPQHF.

The J gene is TRBJ1-1, the V gene TRBV5-1; D call uncertain. The germline gives CDR1 SGHRS, CDR2 YFSETQ. The V gene lost 4 bases and the J gene lost 1 base, with 11 bases spanning the gap. The CDR3 extends over 14 amino acids. CDR3 sequence: CASSALQANTEAFF. The DNA for the CDR3 is TGCGCCAGCAGCGCGCTTCAAGCGAACACTGAAGCTTTCTTT. The full variable domain, its missing parts supplied by reference TRBV5-1 and TRBJ1-1, is KAGVTQTPRYLIKTRGQQVTLSCSPISGHRSVSWYQQTPGQGLQFLFEYFSETQRNKGNFPGRFSGRQFSNSRSEMNVSTLELGDSALYLCASSALQANTEAFFGQGTRLTVV.

This clonotype was observed a few times. The chain carries TRBV7-2 and TRBJ1-5; unclear D gene. Germline CDR1 reads SGHTA; CDR2 reads FQGNSA. Trimming took 5 bases from V and 6 from J, leaving 14 bases between them. The CDR3 has 14 amino acids. CDR3: CASSPKIETQPQHF. DNA for the CDR3: TGTGCCAGCAGCCCTAAGATAGAGACTCAGCCCCAGCATTTT. The entire variable domain, with the rest obtained from reference TRBV7-2 and TRBJ1-5, is as follows: GAGVSQSPSNKVTEKGKDVELRCDPISGHTALYWYRQSLGQGLEFLIYFQGNSAPDKSGLPSDRFSAERTGGSVSTLTIQRTQQEDSAVYLCASSPKIETQPQHFGDGTRLSIL.

The J gene is TRBJ1-5, the V gene TRBV7-2; no clear D gene. This CDR3 spans 14 amino acids. Trimming took off 3 bases at V and 3 bases at J, with 9 bases between the two ends. Germline CDR1 is SGHTA and CDR2 is FQGNSA. The CDR3 bases are TGTGCCAGCAGCTTTCTACAGCCCAATCAGCCCCAGCATTTT. Encoded protein: CASSFLQPNQPQHF. Full variable domain (rest looked up from reference TRBV7-2 and TRBJ1-5): GAGVSQSPSNKVTEKGKDVELRCDPISGHTALYWYRQSLGQGLEFLIYFQGNSAPDKSGLPSDRFSAERTGGSVSTLTIQRTQQEDSAVYLCASSFLQPNQPQHFGDGTRLSIL.

This rearrangement joins TRBV10-3 to TRBJ2-1, with D possibly matching TRBD2 (6 bases). Per the germline V gene, CDR1 is ENHRY and CDR2 is SYGVKD. The CDR3 extends over 12 amino acids. V was trimmed by 6 bases and J by 5 bases, leaving 8 bases between them. This CDR3 is CAISLANNEQFF. CDR3 bases: TGTGCCATCAGCCTAGCGAACAATGAGCAGTTCTTC.

This clonotype was counted between two and nine times. CDR3 DNA sequence: TGTGCCAGCGGCCCTTCCGGGGGATCCCAAAACATTCAGTACTTC. Residues: CASGPSGGSQNIQYF. V and J are TRBV5-6 and TRBJ2-4; D possibly corresponds to TRBD2 (6 bases). CDR1 and CDR2 from the germline V gene are SGHDT and YYEEEE. Trimming took off 7 bases at V and 5 bases at J, with 19 bases between the two ends. CDR3 length: 15 residues.

The chain joins TRBV20-1 to TRBJ1-1, with D possibly TRBD1 on 6 matching bases. The CDR3 covers 10 residues. Germline V CDR1 and CDR2: DFQATT, SNEGSKA (reference sequence). V was shortened by 6 bases and J by 11 bases, with 13 bases between the two germline ends. In nucleotides, the CDR3 is TGCAGTGCCGAGCGGGGGCAGGCTTTCTTT. Amino acids: CSAERGQAFF.

The chain employs TRBV10-3 and TRBJ2-5, with no clear D. With 10 bases removed from V and 0 bases from J, the gap between germline ends came to 9 bases. CDR3 length: 12 residues. The V gene's germline CDR1 is ENHRY and CDR2 SYGVKD. In DNA form, the CDR3 reads TGTGCCACCTCAGAAGACCAAGAGACCCAGTACTTC. Residues: CATSEDQETQYF.

V gene TRBV2 combines with J gene TRBJ1-5, with a tentative D call TRBD1 (5 bases). Trimming removed 2 bases at V and 0 bases at J, with 8 bases between. CDR3 size: 15 residues. Germline V lookup: CDR1 SNHLY, CDR2 FYNNEI. This CDR3 is CASSERGPSNQPQHF. In DNA, the CDR3 is TGTGCCAGCAGTGAAAGGGGCCCTAGCAATCAGCCCCAGCATTTT.

This clonotype was observed a few times. The chain joins TRBV7-9 to TRBJ2-3; the match to TRBD2 covers 11 bases. J gave up 2 bases and V 5 bases, and 6 bases lay outside the gene matches. The CDR3 covers 16 residues. Germline CDR1 is SEHNR and CDR2 is FQNEAQ (reference sequence). This CDR3 reads CASSLLAGGVTDTQYF. The CDR3 nucleotides are TGTGCCAGCAGCCTTCTAGCGGGAGGTGTCACAGATACGCAGTATTTT. The full variable domain, with the rest looked up from reference TRBV7-9 and TRBJ2-3, is DTGVSQNPRHKITKRGQNVTFRCDPISEHNRLYWYRQTLGQGPEFLTYFQNEAQLEKSRLLSDRFSAERPKGSFSTLEIQRTEQGDSAMYLCASSLLAGGVTDTQYFGPGTRLTVL.

The rearrangement joins TRBV20-1 to TRBJ2-1; the D gene could be TRBD1 or TRBD2 (5 bases each). CDR1 DFQATT and CDR2 SNEGSKA come from the germline V gene (reference sequence). The V and J ends lost 4 bases and 5 bases respectively, with 18 bases between them. This CDR3 contains 15 residues. CDR3 amino acids: CSAIRSGRTHNEQFF. The CDR3 DNA reads as TGCAGTGCTATACGTTCGGGACGGACGCACAATGAGCAGTTCTTC.

This chain links TRBV11-1 with TRBJ2-2; possible D gene TRBD2, 6 bases. The CDR3 is 15 residues long. Germline V gives CDR1 SGHAT, CDR2 FQDESV (reference sequence). The germline V and J ends were trimmed by 9 bases and 3 bases, with 17 bases remaining between them. This chain's CDR3 is CASQNRDSDTGELFF. In DNA form, the CDR3 reads TGTGCCAGTCAGAACCGGGACTCAGACACCGGGGAGCTGTTTTTT.

The rearrangement uses TRBV12-3 or TRBV12-4 and TRBJ2-7; D is ambiguous. The CDR3 loop spans 13 amino acids. V shed 4 bases and J shed 3 bases, with 10 bases lying between them. The CDR3 region is CASSSTNRYEQYF. CDR3 DNA sequence: TGTGCCAGCAGTTCAACCAATCGCTACGAGCAGTACTTC.